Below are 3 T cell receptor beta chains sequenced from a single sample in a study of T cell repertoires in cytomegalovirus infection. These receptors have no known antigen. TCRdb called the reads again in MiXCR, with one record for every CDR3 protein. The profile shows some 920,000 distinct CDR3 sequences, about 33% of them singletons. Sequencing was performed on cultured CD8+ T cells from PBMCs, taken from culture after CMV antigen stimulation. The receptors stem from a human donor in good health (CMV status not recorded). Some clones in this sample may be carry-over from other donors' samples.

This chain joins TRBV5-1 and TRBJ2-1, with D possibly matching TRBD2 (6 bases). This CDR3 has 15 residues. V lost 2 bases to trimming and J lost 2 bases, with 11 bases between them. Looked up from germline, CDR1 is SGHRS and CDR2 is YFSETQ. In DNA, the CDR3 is TGCGCCAGCAGCTTTTCAGCGGGTCCCTACAATGAGCAGTTCTTC. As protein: CASSFSAGPYNEQFF.

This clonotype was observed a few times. The CDR3 coding sequence is TGTGCCAGCTGTCTAAACACTGAAGCTTTCTTT. Translation: CASCLNTEAFF. J is TRBJ1-1 and V is TRBV2; no firm D call. V lost 8 bases and J lost 2, with 6 bases in between. In germline, CDR1 is SNHLY, CDR2 FYNNEI. CDR3 length equals 11 residues.

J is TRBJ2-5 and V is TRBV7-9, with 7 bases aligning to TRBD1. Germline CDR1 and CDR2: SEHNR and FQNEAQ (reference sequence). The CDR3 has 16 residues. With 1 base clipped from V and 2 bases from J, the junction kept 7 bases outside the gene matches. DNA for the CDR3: TGTGCCAGCAGCTTAGAGACGGGACAGTGGCAAGAGACCCAGTACTTC. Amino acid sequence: CASSLETGQWQETQYF.